These 20 T cell receptor beta chains were sequenced from one sample in a study of blood T cell repertoires in COVID-19. Some clones are missing from TCRdb's copy, which holds only in-frame ones; the method was immunoSEQ multiplex PCR. The sample lists approximately 94,000 clones; around four fifths were seen once. The material sequenced was peripheral blood. The receptors shown here come from an older woman with acute or convalescent COVID-19.

This clone was counted once. The chain recombines TRBV6-1 with TRBJ2-1; 14 positions agree with TRBD2. Germline V lookup: CDR1 MNHNS, CDR2 SASEGT. Trimming took 4 bases from V and 5 from J; bases not matched to a gene: 4. The CDR3 loop spans 16 amino acids. Here the CDR3 DNA reads TGTGCCAGCAGTGCTGGACTAGCGGGGGGTGACAATGAGCAGTTCTTC. Its protein is CASSAGLAGGDNEQFF.

The rearrangement uses TRBV27 and TRBJ1-1; D is perhaps TRBD1 (5 bases). Germline-derived CDR1 and CDR2 are MNHEY and SMNVEV (reference sequence). The germline V and J ends were trimmed by 8 bases and 1 base, with 11 bases remaining between them. This CDR3 is built from 13 residues. CDR3 protein: CASSRVSNTEAFF. The CDR3 nucleotides read TGTGCCAGCTCCAGGGTTTCGAACACTGAAGCTTTCTTT.

This clone was found a few times. The chain recombines TRBV11-2 with TRBJ1-1; D is unclear. Between the trimmed V and J ends, which lost 5 bases and 0 bases, there was a span of 10 bases. This CDR3 region has 14 residues. The V gene's germline CDR1 is SGHAT and CDR2 FQNNGV. The CDR3 sequence: CASSLSTLNTEAFF. The CDR3 nucleotides read TGTGCCAGCAGCCTCTCGACACTGAACACTGAAGCTTTCTTT.

V is TRBV7-6 and J is TRBJ2-2, with D tentatively TRBD2 (5 bases). Trimming cost V 2 bases and J 5 bases, with 6 bases left between them. The CDR3 extends over 13 amino acids. The germline V gene has CDR1 SGHVS and CDR2 FNYEAQ. CDR3 protein: CASSLSGTGELFF. The CDR3 DNA reads as TGTGCCAGCAGCTTATCGGGGACCGGGGAGCTGTTTTTT.

This clone was seen more than once but under ten times. This sequence joins TRBV7-2 and TRBJ1-5; TRBD1 matches at 8 bases. The CDR3 is 15 amino acids. CDR1 and CDR2 from the germline V gene are SGHTA and FQGNSA. With V trimmed by 5 bases and J by 5 bases, 8 bases remained unmatched. The CDR3 bases are TGTGCCAGCAGCGGAAGACAGGGGAATGATCAGCCCCAGCATTTT. Residues: CASSGRQGNDQPQHF.

The chain couples TRBV18 to TRBJ2-4; 7 nucleotides align to TRBD1. This CDR3 has 14 residues. The germline CDR1 and CDR2 sequences are KGHSH and LQKENI. The junction had 3 bases not matched to a gene; V was cut back by 6 bases and J by 1 base. The CDR3 DNA is TGTGCCAGCTCCGAGGGGGCGGCCAAAAACATTCAGTACTTC. It translates to CASSEGAAKNIQYF.

The V gene is TRBV30, the J gene TRBJ1-4, with unresolved D. The CDR3 is made up of 16 amino acids. Looked up from germline, CDR1 is GTSNPN and CDR2 is SVGIG (reference sequence). Trimming took off 3 bases at V and 7 bases at J, with 21 bases between the two ends. CDR3: CAWSVPGVPRSEKLFF. The CDR3 DNA is TGTGCCTGGAGCGTACCCGGGGTCCCGAGGAGTGAAAAACTGTTTTTT.

The CDR3 nucleotides are TGCGCCAGCAGCTCTTCCGGGACAGGGACTACCGGGGAGCTGTTTTTT. As protein: CASSSSGTGTTGELFF. The gene calls are TRBV5-1 and TRBJ2-2; TRBD1 matches 9 bases. Trimming took 3 bases from V and 5 from J; bases not matched to a gene: 8. Germline CDR1 reads SGHRS; CDR2 reads YFSETQ. CDR3 length: 16 residues.

Comment on this clone: The junction departs from germline at one end; a sequencing error may be responsible. This rearrangement joins TRBV25-1 to TRBJ1-2, with a weak D call TRBD1 (6 bases). Germline V gene data show CDR1 as MGHDK and CDR2 as SYGVNS. This CDR3 comprises 13 residues. The CDR3 region has the DNA TGTGCCAGCAGGGAGACAGGTAACTCTGGCTACACCTTC. Protein sequence: CASRETGNSGYTF.

This chain links TRBV6-5 with TRBJ2-7; D may be TRBD2 (6 bases). CDR3 size: 14 residues. From germline, CDR1 is MNHEY and CDR2 SVGAGI. V was pared by 5 bases and J by 3 bases, with 14 bases between. The CDR3 DNA reads TGTGCCAGCAGTCCCCTGGGGGGTATCTACGAGCAGTACTTC. Amino acid sequence: CASSPLGGIYEQYF.

V usage is TRBV6-6 and J usage is TRBJ2-4, with 7 positions matching TRBD1. Germline V gene data show CDR1 as MNHNY and CDR2 as SVGAGI (reference sequence). The J segment lost 9 bases and the V segment lost 0 bases, leaving 2 bases of the junction unmatched. The CDR3 runs 13 residues. The CDR3 bases are TGTGCCAGCAGTTACTCGGCAGGGGGCATTCAGTACTTC. Translating it yields CASSYSAGGIQYF.

The chain links TRBV5-1 to TRBJ2-5; TRBD1 agrees at 7 bases. V shed 4 bases and J 3 bases; nucleotides not matched to a gene: 9. Per germline, CDR1 SGHRS and CDR2 YFSETQ. This CDR3 is built from 15 residues. CDR3 coding DNA: TGCGCCAGCAGCGTTCTAGGGGGCAGGGAAGAGACCCAGTACTTC. Its translation is CASSVLGGREETQYF.

J is TRBJ2-5 and V is TRBV4-1; D may be TRBD2 (6 bases). V lost 4 bases, J lost 3 bases, and 15 bases lay in between. CDR3 length: 15 amino acids. Germline CDR1 and CDR2: MGHRA and YSYEKL. CDR3 DNA sequence: TGCGCCAGCAGCCCCTCAGGGAGGCGTGAAGAGACCCAGTACTTC. Its translation is CASSPSGRREETQYF.

In this sample, this clone turned up a few times. The rearrangement uses TRBV7-3 and TRBJ2-1; D is uncertain. V was shortened by 4 bases and J by 9 bases, with 13 bases between the two germline ends. Germline values: CDR1 SGHTA, CDR2 FQGTGA. CDR3 length equals 13 residues. This CDR3 is CASSSFLRSEQFF. CDR3 DNA: TGTGCCAGCAGCTCATTCTTGCGGTCTGAGCAGTTCTTC.

This clone was seen more than once but under ten times. The chain couples TRBV6-5 to TRBJ2-1, with D possibly matching TRBD1 (6 bases). From germline, CDR1 is MNHEY and CDR2 SVGAGI. The CDR3 runs to 13 residues. With 7 bases removed from V and 7 bases from J, the gap between germline ends came to 14 bases. The CDR3 loop is CASILQGWNEQFF. The DNA for the CDR3 is TGTGCCAGCATTCTACAGGGCTGGAATGAGCAGTTCTTC.

In its sample, this clone was seen once. V and J are TRBV18 and TRBJ2-2; D unresolved. CDR3 length: 17 amino acids. The germline V gene has CDR1 KGHSH and CDR2 LQKENI. Trimming took off 2 bases at V and 0 bases at J, with 13 bases between the two ends. In nucleotides, the CDR3 is TGTGCCAGCTCACCAACACCCCTCAATTCGAACACCGGGGAGCTGTTTTTT. It is translated as CASSPTPLNSNTGELFF.

The J gene is TRBJ2-1, the V gene TRBV7-6, with 15 bases that match TRBD2. Germline CDR1 and CDR2: SGHVS and FNYEAQ. The CDR3 has 17 residues. V was pared by 5 bases and J by 6 bases, with 8 bases of the junction left unmatched. The CDR3 region has the DNA TGTGCCAGCAGCGCCCGGTTGGGACTAGCGGGGGGCAATGAGCAGTTCTTC. It codes for CASSARLGLAGGNEQFF.

The J gene is TRBJ1-1, the V gene TRBV10-3; D may be TRBD1 (5 bases). The CDR3 is 14 amino acids. Germline V CDR1 and CDR2: ENHRY, SYGVKD. V lost 2 bases, J lost 1 base, and 8 bases lay in between. The CDR3 region has the DNA TGTGCCATCAGTGAGACAGGCAAGAACACTGAAGCTTTCTTT. Translating gives CAISETGKNTEAFF.

The chain is built from TRBV28 and TRBJ2-7; 9 nucleotides align to TRBD1. CDR1 is MDHEN and CDR2 is SYDVKM in the germline V gene. The V and J ends lost 4 bases and 3 bases, in that order; junction bases with no gene match: 7. The length of the CDR3 is 15 residues. The CDR3 protein is CASSSAAGQGYEQYV. The DNA of the CDR3 is TGTGCCAGCAGTTCCGCCGCGGGACAGGGCTACGAGCAGTACGTC.

The rearrangement uses TRBV6-5 and TRBJ2-1, with 7 bases lining up with TRBD1. Germline trimming cut 6 bases from V and 4 bases from J; bases unmatched to any gene: 6. The CDR3 is made up of 14 amino acids. Germline V CDR1 and CDR2: MNHEY, SVGAGI. Here the CDR3 DNA reads TGTGCCAGCAGGAGACAGGGTAATTACAATGAGCAGTTCTTC. It translates to CASRRQGNYNEQFF.